These 7 T cell receptor beta chains were all obtained from the same sample, sequenced in a study of cytomegalovirus exposure and HLA in healthy donors. Primers included in the PCR were 60 Vbeta and 13 Jbeta primers. The protocol was immunoSEQ multiplex PCR, while the TCRdb copy is restricted to in-frame clones and leaves out a portion. This sample has roughly 40,000 clones, with 50% to 55% found just once. Sequenced input: PBMCs. These receptors all stem from a human donor in good health.

The V gene is TRBV2, the J gene TRBJ1-5, with 8 bases identical to TRBD1. The CDR3 totals 16 residues. Per the germline V gene, CDR1 is SNHLY and CDR2 is FYNNEI. Losses at the gene ends were 6 bases for V and 2 bases for J; bases not matched to a gene: 9. The CDR3 DNA reads TGTGCCAGCAGGGACCAAACAGGGGGAGGCAATCAGCCCCAGCATTTT. Translation gives CASRDQTGGGNQPQHF.

V is TRBV9 and J is TRBJ1-2; D might be TRBD1 (6 bases). CDR1 is SGDLS and CDR2 is YYNGEE in the germline V gene. The length of the CDR3 is 15 residues. Trimming took 3 bases from V and 0 from J, leaving 12 bases between them. The CDR3 spells CASSASGASNYGYTF. CDR3 sequence (DNA): TGTGCCAGCAGCGCCTCAGGGGCGTCTAACTATGGCTACACCTTC. The entire variable domain, with the rest obtained from reference TRBV9 and TRBJ1-2, is as follows: DSGVTQTPKHLITATGQRVTLRCSPRSGDLSVYWYQQSLDQGLQFLIQYYNGEERAKGNILERFSAQQFPDLHSELNLSSLELGDSALYFCASSASGASNYGYTFGSGTRLTVV.

By share of the sample, this clone is medium-sized. The genes are TRBV5-1 and TRBJ2-7, with TRBD1 identical over 7 bases. J was trimmed by 0 bases and V by 2 bases; bases with no gene match: 8. In germline, CDR1 is SGHRS, CDR2 YFSETQ. The CDR3 sequence is 16 residues long. The CDR3 DNA follows: TGCGCCAGCAGCTTAGGGGGACAGCCTTCCTCCTACGAGCAGTACTTC. Translated, it gives CASSLGGQPSSYEQYF.

The chain carries TRBV6-6 and TRBJ2-7, with 10 bases matching TRBD1. The CDR3 loop spans 15 amino acids. The germline CDR1 and CDR2 sequences are MNHNY and SVGAGI (reference sequence). The junction had 9 bases not matched to a gene; V was cut back by 5 bases and J by 5 bases. CDR3: CASSNRGTGVDEQYF. The DNA of the CDR3 is TGTGCCAGCAGTAATCGCGGGACAGGGGTCGACGAGCAGTACTTC.

There are a few counts of this clone. This chain joins TRBV9 and TRBJ2-3, with 7 bases identical to TRBD1. This CDR3 contains 15 residues. J lost 3 bases, V lost 0 bases, and 4 bases had no gene match. In germline, CDR1 is SGDLS, CDR2 YYNGEE. CDR3 sequence (DNA): TGTGCCAGCAGCGTAGAGGGGACAGAAACAGATACGCAGTATTTT. This translates into CASSVEGTETDTQYF.

The chain carries TRBV29-1 and TRBJ1-2; unclear D gene. Germline V CDR1 and CDR2: SQVTM, ANQGSEA. The length of the CDR3 is 13 residues. The ends were cut back, 7 bases at V and 3 bases at J, with 15 bases in the middle. CDR3 protein: CSAPRGLDYGYTF. DNA of the CDR3: TGCAGCGCCCCCCGAGGATTGGACTATGGCTACACCTTC.

The chain carries TRBV7-6 and TRBJ1-1; 9 bases map to TRBD1. This CDR3 has 15 residues. V lost 5 bases, J lost 6 bases, and 10 bases stayed unmatched. Germline V CDR1 and CDR2: SGHVS, FNYEAQ. The CDR3 region is CASSPQTGGYAEAFF. The DNA of the CDR3 is TGTGCCAGCAGCCCGCAAACAGGGGGCTACGCTGAAGCTTTCTTT. The whole variable domain, remainder taken from reference TRBV7-6 and TRBJ1-1, is GAGVSQSPRYKVTKRGQDVALRCDPISGHVSLYWYRQALGQGPEFLTYFNYEAQQDKSGLPNDRFSAERPEGSISTLTIQRTEQRDSAMYRCASSPQTGGYAEAFFGQGTRLTVV.